Following are 8 T cell receptor beta chains from one sample sequenced in a study of siplizumab effects on memory and regulatory T cells. The data were produced by immunoSEQ multiplex PCR, yet TCRdb's version contains in-frame clones alone and is incomplete. This sample yields more than 85,000 clones, of which around 93% are seen a single time; 0.32% belongs to the top ten. The specimen was CD4+ T cells sorted from blood. All receptors come from a human donor in good health.

The rearrangement joins TRBV18 to TRBJ2-3; 7 bases agree with TRBD2. With 4 bases clipped from V and 6 bases from J, the junction kept 7 bases outside the gene matches. CDR3 length: 14 residues. Germline V gene lookup returns CDR1 KGHSH and CDR2 LQKENI. CDR3 residues: CASSLITSADTQYF. CDR3 nucleotide sequence: TGTGCCAGCTCACTTATCACTAGCGCCGATACGCAGTATTTT.

The chain couples TRBV6-5 to TRBJ2-7; no firm D call. Germline loops: CDR1 MNHEY, CDR2 SVGAGI. This CDR3 comprises 15 residues. Trimming pared 0 bases from V and 3 bases from J, leaving 12 bases between. This chain's CDR3 is CASSYSVNGYYEQYF. CDR3 coding DNA: TGTGCCAGCAGTTACTCGGTCAACGGATACTACGAGCAGTACTTC.

This clone turned up a few times. The V and J genes are TRBV4-1 and TRBJ1-5; D is possibly TRBD1 (5 bases). Germline V gene lookup returns CDR1 MGHRA and CDR2 YSYEKL. This CDR3 has 13 residues. The V and J ends lost 1 base and 7 bases respectively, with 8 bases between them. The CDR3 here is CASSQGGRQPQHF. For the CDR3, the DNA is TGCGCCAGCAGCCAAGGGGGCCGACAGCCCCAGCATTTT.

V and J are TRBV10-3 and TRBJ2-5; 8 bases are a match to TRBD1. CDR3 length: 13 amino acids. Losses at the gene ends were 5 bases for V and 5 bases for J; bases not matched to a gene: 4. Germline V gene lookup returns CDR1 ENHRY and CDR2 SYGVKD. The CDR3 nucleotides read TGTGCCATCAGTCCGACAGGGGCCGAGACCCAGTACTTC. Amino acids: CAISPTGAETQYF.

The chain recombines TRBV30 with TRBJ2-7; TRBD1 matches at 12 bases. CDR3 length: 13 amino acids. The germline CDR1 and CDR2 sequences are GTSNPN and SVGIG (reference sequence). Unmatched junction bases numbered 3, after V lost 3 bases and J lost 6 bases. The chain's CDR3 is CAWRGQGAVEQYF. The DNA for the CDR3 is TGTGCCTGGAGGGGACAGGGGGCGGTCGAGCAGTACTTC.

The chain couples TRBV29-1 to TRBJ2-7, with D uncertain. Trimming took 4 bases from V and 3 from J, leaving 10 bases between them. The CDR3 loop spans 12 amino acids. Germline loops: CDR1 SQVTM, CDR2 ANQGSEA. For the CDR3, the DNA is TGCAGCGTTGTGGGAACGCTCTACGAGCAGTACTTC. Its translation: CSVVGTLYEQYF.

The rearrangement links TRBV6-1 to TRBJ2-5; 9 bases are shared with TRBD1. Germline trimming cut 6 bases from V and 5 bases from J; bases unmatched to any gene: 4. Germline V CDR1 and CDR2: MNHNS, SASEGT. The CDR3 sequence is 13 residues long. The CDR3 spells CASSGQGTETQYF. In nucleotides, the CDR3 is TGTGCCAGCAGCGGACAGGGGACCGAGACCCAGTACTTC.

This chain uses TRBV10-1 with TRBJ1-3; 7 bases are a match to TRBD1. V lost 7 bases, J lost 0 bases, and 6 bases stayed unmatched. The CDR3 has 15 residues. Germline CDR1 is WNHNN and CDR2 is SYGVQD (reference sequence). CDR3 in DNA: TGCGCCAGCACGGGACAGCTCATCTCTGGAAACACCATATATTTT. Translated: CASTGQLISGNTIYF.